The T cell receptor (beta chain) described here comes from a study of blood T cells in healthy people across ages. This clonotype was recorded a few times. The junction had 4 bases not matched to a gene; V was cut back by 1 base and J by 4 bases. The CDR3 totals 15 residues. Germline-derived CDR1 and CDR2 are MGHRA and YSYEKL. Alongside a J-beta primer mix, a sample-barcoded 5' primer served in a second PCR lasting roughly 6 to 11 cycles. TCRdb itself ran the 5' RACE reads through MiXCR, one entry per CDR3 protein. The table shows around 1,700,000 distinct CDR3 sequences, with roughly 27% occurring only once.

This TCR was sampled from a woman aged 25-40 years in good health. The chain couples TRBV4-1 to TRBJ2-5; 9 positions agree with TRBD1. Sequenced material: blood. This CDR3 reads CASSQVGTGPETQYF. The CDR3 DNA reads as TGCGCCAGCAGCCAAGTTGGGACAGGGCCAGAGACCCAGTACTTC.